The sequence of this TCR beta chain was determined in a study of blood T cell repertoires in COVID-19. Using immunoSEQ multiplex PCR, the repertoire was profiled, and TCRdb retains in-frame clones only, with some absent. Among approximately 50,000 clones listed, around 79% were seen once. This CDR3 spans 15 amino acids. The J segment lost 5 bases and the V segment lost 3 bases, leaving 8 bases of the junction unmatched. Germline CDR1 and CDR2: MNHNS and SASEGT. The sequenced sample was peripheral blood. The V call is TRBV6-1, the J call TRBJ1-2; 8 bases agree with TRBD1. The clonotype comes from a man aged 65 to 79 with acute or convalescent COVID-19. The CDR3 spells CASSDPGGGGYGYTF. CDR3 nucleotides: TGTGCCAGCAGTGACCCAGGGGGCGGCGGGTATGGCTACACCTTC.